This T cell receptor beta chain was identified during a study of cytomegalovirus exposure and HLA in healthy donors. This clone was detected once. No antigen is known for it. Study observations and caveats: Cytomegalovirus-associated status was assigned to fewer than 200 TCR beta chains. Within the 100 to 150 validation repertoires, first-cohort TCR clusters tended to co-occur, according to a later analysis. Through in vitro validation, three CMV-associated chains were shown to be specific for CMV antigens.

Repertoires were generated with immunoSEQ multiplex PCR, while TCRdb's copy carries only in-frame clones and drops some. The data show 220,000 or so clones, 65% to 85% seen once. The approximately 120-subject validation cohort, separate from the approximately 670-subject first cohort, included the donors. Germline lookup yields CDR1 GTSNPN and CDR2 SVGIG (reference sequence). The V segment lost 7 bases and the J segment 5 bases; nucleotides outside the gene matches: 1. CDR3 length equals 11 residues. The TCR originated in a woman aged 25 to 39 in good health and CMV-seropositive. The chain uses TRBV30 and TRBJ1-1; 10 bases are a match to TRBD1. The source material was PBMCs. The CDR3 DNA reads as TGTGCCTTGGACAGGGGGACTGAAGCTTTCTTT. Its protein is CALDRGTEAFF.